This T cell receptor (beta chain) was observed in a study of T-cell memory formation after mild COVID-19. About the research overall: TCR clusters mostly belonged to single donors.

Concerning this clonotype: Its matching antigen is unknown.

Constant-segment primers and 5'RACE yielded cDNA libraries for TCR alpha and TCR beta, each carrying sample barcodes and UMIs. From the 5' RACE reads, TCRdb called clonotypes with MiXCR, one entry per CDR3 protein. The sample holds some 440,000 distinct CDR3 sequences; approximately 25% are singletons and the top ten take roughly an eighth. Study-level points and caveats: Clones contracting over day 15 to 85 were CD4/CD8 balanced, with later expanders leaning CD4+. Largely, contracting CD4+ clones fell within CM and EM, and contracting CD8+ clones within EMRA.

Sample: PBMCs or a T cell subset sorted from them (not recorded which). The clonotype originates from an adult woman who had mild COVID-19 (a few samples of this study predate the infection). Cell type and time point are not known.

In nucleotides, the CDR3 is TGTGCCAGCAGCGGACAGGGGTCCGGCGGGGAGCTGTTTTTT. Translation gives CASSGQGSGGELFF. The gene calls are TRBV7-7 and TRBJ2-2; TRBD1 aligns across 9 bases. This CDR3 region has 14 residues. Germline CDR1 is SSHAT and CDR2 is FNYEAQ (reference sequence). V trimming: 5 bases; J trimming: 7 bases; junction bases outside the gene matches: 5.